Below, 20 T cell receptor beta chains from the same sample are listed, as sequenced in a study of blood T cell repertoires in COVID-19 (dated by TCRdb to the early 2020s). Preparation of the library involved the immunoSEQ multiplex PCR assay. This is the immuneACCESS table as TCRdb keeps it, with only in-frame sequences that have V and J called. A part of the clones is gone; compared with another copy, unresolved V genes explain less than half, and the rest is unexplained. The sample table shows around 81,000 clones, and 82% are seen once. The ten largest account for roughly 7.3% of the sample. The sequencing sample was made of peripheral blood. These receptor sequences come from a human donor in a cohort sampled during active COVID-19.

V is TRBV9 and J is TRBJ1-1; D is unresolved. CDR3 length equals 14 residues. V was trimmed by 4 bases and J by 0 bases, leaving 10 bases between them. Germline V gene lookup returns CDR1 SGDLS and CDR2 YYNGEE. Written as DNA, the CDR3 is TGTGCCAGCAGCCCCACAACCCTGAACACTGAAGCTTTCTTT. Its translation is CASSPTTLNTEAFF.

This clone showed up just a few times. The chain joins TRBV19 to TRBJ2-3; no clear D gene. Germline lookup yields CDR1 LNHDA and CDR2 SQIVND (reference sequence). This CDR3 spans 12 amino acids. V was cut by 5 bases and J by 4 bases, with 7 bases left in between. CDR3 loop: CASSPASDTQYF. CDR3 nucleotides: TGTGCCAGTAGTCCCGCGTCAGATACGCAGTATTTT.

This clone has just one count. This sequence joins TRBV5-4 and TRBJ1-5; TRBD1 matches 8 bases. CDR1 is SGHNT, CDR2 YYREEE, per germline (reference sequence). The CDR3 is made up of 16 amino acids. Trimming took 2 bases from V and 6 from J; bases not matched to a gene: 10. CDR3 coding DNA: TGTGCCAGCAGCTTCCTTGGGCAGGGGGCGTCTCAGCCCCAGCATTTT. Translated, it gives CASSFLGQGASQPQHF.

This clone was detected only a few times. This chain connects TRBV29-1 to TRBJ1-2, with 10 bases identical to TRBD1. In germline, CDR1 is SQVTM, CDR2 ANQGSEA. V shed 6 bases and J 8 bases; nucleotides not matched to a gene: 6. This CDR3 spans 12 amino acids. The CDR3 loop is CSVSGQGNGYTF. CDR3 DNA sequence: TGCAGCGTGTCGGGACAGGGGAACGGCTACACCTTC.

Here the CDR3 reads CASSLEGGDTGELFF. The CDR3 coding sequence is TGCGCCAGCAGCTTGGAAGGGGGTGACACCGGGGAGCTGTTTTTT. The J gene is TRBJ2-2, the V gene TRBV5-1, with D perhaps matching TRBD1 (6 bases). Germline V gives CDR1 SGHRS, CDR2 YFSETQ. Trimming took off 0 bases at V and 3 bases at J, with 9 bases between the two ends. The CDR3 runs 15 residues.

There are a few counts of this clone. V is TRBV29-1 and J is TRBJ1-2; TRBD1 matches 8 bases. The V and J ends lost 8 bases and 5 bases, in that order; junction bases with no gene match: 4. The CDR3 runs to 11 residues. Per germline, CDR1 SQVTM and CDR2 ANQGSEA. The CDR3 loop is CSYGQGYGYTF. Written as DNA, the CDR3 is TGCAGCTACGGACAGGGATATGGCTACACCTTC.

J is TRBJ2-7 and V is TRBV21-1; TRBD1, as called in the table, went unchecked against the DNA. TRBV21-1 is a pseudogene locus. The CDR3 sequence is 15 residues long. The DNA for the CDR3 is TGTGCCAGCAGCAAAGCGGGACAGCGAGACTACGAGCAGTACTTC. Translation gives CASSKAGQRDYEQYF.

The sample holds a few counts of this clone. The V gene is TRBV7-9, the J gene TRBJ1-2; TRBD1 matches at 9 bases. This CDR3 region has 17 residues. The V gene's germline CDR1 is SEHNR and CDR2 FQNEAQ (reference sequence). The V and J ends lost 2 bases and 0 bases, in that order; junction bases with no gene match: 7. As DNA, the CDR3 is TGTGCCAGCAGCTTACTGGGACAGGGAGATACTAACTATGGCTACACCTTC. Amino acids: CASSLLGQGDTNYGYTF.

The CDR3 DNA reads as TGCAGCGTAGGCCCCCCTAGCGGGGGGGATACGCAGTATTTT. Translated, it gives CSVGPPSGGDTQYF. J is TRBJ2-3 and V is TRBV29-1; 11 nucleotides align to TRBD2. From germline, CDR1 is SQVTM and CDR2 ANQGSEA. The CDR3 extends over 14 amino acids. V lost 6 bases to trimming and J lost 6 bases; unmatched junction nucleotides: 8.

The rearrangement links TRBV7-2 to TRBJ2-3, with a weak D call TRBD1 (6 bases). V was clipped by 3 bases and J by 7 bases, with 14 bases between them. CDR3 length: 14 residues. Germline V gene data show CDR1 as SGHTA and CDR2 as FQGNSA. The CDR3 sequence: CASSFGGSLNTQYF. The CDR3 coding sequence is TGTGCCAGCAGCTTTGGGGGCTCGCTAAATACGCAGTATTTT.

The V and J genes are TRBV12-3 or TRBV12-4 and TRBJ2-5; perhaps TRBD2 as D (6 bases). V lost 5 bases, J lost 7 bases, and 11 bases lay in between. The CDR3 spans 12 residues. CDR3 in DNA: TGTGCCAGCAGTGGGCGGGACGGGACCCAGTACTTC. Its protein is CASSGRDGTQYF.

The table lists this clone with a count of one. This chain joins TRBV7-2 and TRBJ1-2, with 11 bases identical to TRBD1. The CDR3 has 16 residues. V was clipped by 3 bases and J by 4 bases; unmatched bases: 7. CDR1 is SGHTA, CDR2 FQGNSA, per germline. The CDR3 loop is CASSLPGTGGTYGYTF. Written as DNA, the CDR3 is TGTGCCAGCAGCTTGCCCGGGACAGGGGGAACCTATGGCTACACCTTC.

The chain recombines TRBV5-4 with TRBJ1-2, with 10 bases that match TRBD1. Looked up from germline, CDR1 is SGHNT and CDR2 is YYREEE (reference sequence). V lost 5 bases to trimming and J lost 1 base; unmatched junction nucleotides: 2. The CDR3 spans 14 residues. As DNA, the CDR3 is TGTGCCAGCAGAGGACAGGGGGGTAACTATGGCTACACCTTC. Its translation: CASRGQGGNYGYTF.

This chain uses TRBV30 with TRBJ1-2, with D possibly matching TRBD1 (6 bases). V shed 3 bases and J shed 6 bases, with 14 bases lying between them. The CDR3 length is 13 residues. The germline V gene has CDR1 GTSNPN and CDR2 SVGIG (reference sequence). The CDR3: CAWRGAGVDGYTF. For the CDR3, the DNA is TGTGCCTGGAGGGGGGCAGGGGTGGATGGCTACACCTTC.

The chain links TRBV5-7 to TRBJ1-6, with TRBD1 identical over 8 bases. TRBV5-7 is sorted into the ORF group, with uncertain function. The CDR3 is made up of 14 amino acids. V lost 4 bases and J lost 7; bases outside the gene matches: 4. The chain's CDR3 is CASSQTGDNSPLHF. CDR3 nucleotide sequence: TGTGCCAGCAGCCAGACAGGGGACAATTCACCCCTCCACTTT.

The V and J genes are TRBV6-5 and TRBJ2-7, with D unclear. V gave up 0 bases and J gave up 3 bases, with 6 bases separating them. This CDR3 comprises 13 residues. Germline CDR1 is MNHEY and CDR2 is SVGAGI. CDR3 sequence: CASSYSEYYEQYF. DNA of the CDR3: TGTGCCAGCAGTTACTCGGAGTACTACGAGCAGTACTTC.

The chain carries TRBV10-2 and TRBJ2-3; 9 bases agree with TRBD2. CDR3 length equals 17 residues. The junction had 7 bases not matched to a gene; V was cut back by 2 bases and J by 1 base. Germline CDR1 is WSHSY and CDR2 is SAAADI. The CDR3 protein is CASSEGLTSGGTDTQYF. CDR3 bases: TGCGCCAGCAGTGAGGGACTGACTAGCGGCGGCACAGATACGCAGTATTTT.

The chain combines TRBV5-4 with TRBJ2-5; D perhaps matches TRBD1 (5 bases). This CDR3 region has 13 residues. Germline-derived CDR1 and CDR2 are SGHNT and YYREEE (reference sequence). Trimming removed 4 bases at V and 3 bases at J, with 10 bases between. CDR3 residues: CASSPSREETQYF. In DNA, the CDR3 is TGTGCCAGCAGCCCGTCCAGGGAAGAGACCCAGTACTTC.

The chain is built from TRBV6-5 and TRBJ2-7; 13 bases are shared with TRBD2. The junction had 4 bases not matched to a gene; V was cut back by 4 bases and J by 4 bases. This CDR3 has 15 residues. The germline V gene encodes CDR1 MNHEY and CDR2 SVGAGI. The CDR3 loop is CASSSTSGGIYEQYF. The CDR3 DNA reads TGTGCCAGCAGTTCGACTAGCGGGGGGATTTACGAGCAGTACTTC.

The chain recombines TRBV5-4 with TRBJ2-3; 7 nucleotides align to TRBD2. V dropped 4 bases and J dropped 0; count of bases not matched to a gene: 8. This CDR3 is 16 amino acids long. Germline CDR1 is SGHNT and CDR2 is YYREEE (reference sequence). The CDR3 region is CASSPTPSGSTDTQYF. The CDR3 DNA reads as TGTGCCAGCAGCCCTACCCCTAGCGGTAGCACAGATACGCAGTATTTT.